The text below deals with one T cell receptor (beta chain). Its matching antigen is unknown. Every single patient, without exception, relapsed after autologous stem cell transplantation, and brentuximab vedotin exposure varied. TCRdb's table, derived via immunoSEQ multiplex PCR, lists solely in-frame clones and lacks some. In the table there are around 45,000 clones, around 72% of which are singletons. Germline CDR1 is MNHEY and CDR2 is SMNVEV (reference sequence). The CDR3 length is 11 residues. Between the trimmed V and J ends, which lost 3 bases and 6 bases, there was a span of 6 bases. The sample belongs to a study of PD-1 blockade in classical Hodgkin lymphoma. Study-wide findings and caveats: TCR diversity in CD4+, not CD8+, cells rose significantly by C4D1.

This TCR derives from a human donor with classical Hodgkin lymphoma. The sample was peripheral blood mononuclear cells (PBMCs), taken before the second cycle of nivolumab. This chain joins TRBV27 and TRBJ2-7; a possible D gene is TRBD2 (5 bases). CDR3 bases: TGTGCCAGCAGTTTTGCGGGCGAGCAGTACTTC. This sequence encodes CASSFAGEQYF.